One sample yielded the 30 T cell receptor beta chains listed below, sequenced in a study of cytomegalovirus exposure and HLA in healthy donors. This PCR relied on a set of 60 Vbeta primers and 13 Jbeta primers. TCRdb's table, derived via immunoSEQ multiplex PCR, lists solely in-frame clones and lacks some. Among around 100,000 clones listed, around 66% were seen once. Sequencing input: PBMCs. These receptors all stem from a man between 18 and 35 years old in good health and CMV-seropositive.

The chain carries TRBV19 and TRBJ1-1, with 8 positions matching TRBD1. Looked up from germline, CDR1 is LNHDA and CDR2 is SQIVND (reference sequence). CDR3 size: 13 residues. After removal of 6 bases from V and 3 bases from J, the junction contained 3 bases not matched to a gene. The chain's CDR3 is CASRTTGDTEAFF. CDR3 DNA: TGTGCCAGTAGGACGACAGGGGACACTGAAGCTTTCTTT. The whole variable domain, remainder taken from reference TRBV19 and TRBJ1-1, is DGGITQSPKYLFRKEGQNVTLSCEQNLNHDAMYWYRQDPGQGLRLIYYSQIVNDFQKGDIAEGYSVSREKKESFPLTVTSAQKNPTAFYLCASRTTGDTEAFFGQGTRLTVV.

The rearrangement uses TRBV7-9 and TRBJ1-1; unclear D gene. Germline assignment: CDR1 SEHNR and CDR2 FQNEAQ (reference sequence). V lost 4 bases to trimming and J lost 5 bases, with 8 bases between them. The CDR3 has 12 amino acids. This chain's CDR3 is CASSSIQTEAFF. The CDR3 DNA is TGTGCCAGCAGCTCCATTCAGACTGAAGCTTTCTTT.

This chain connects TRBV4-1 to TRBJ1-1, with a weak D call TRBD1 (5 bases). The V gene's germline CDR1 is MGHRA and CDR2 YSYEKL. There are 16 residues in the CDR3. V was shortened by 3 bases and J by 0 bases, with 14 bases between the two germline ends. CDR3 loop: CASSHSPTQVNTEAFF. The DNA for the CDR3 is TGCGCCAGCAGCCACTCCCCCACACAGGTGAACACTGAAGCTTTCTTT.

V usage is TRBV28 and J usage is TRBJ2-5; 7 bases line up with TRBD1. With V trimmed by 7 bases and J by 5 bases, 13 bases remained unmatched. The CDR3 consists of 15 residues. The germline V gene has CDR1 MDHEN and CDR2 SYDVKM. CDR3 sequence reads: CASITGQVRDETQYF. The CDR3 DNA reads as TGTGCCAGCATTACTGGACAGGTTCGGGACGAGACCCAGTACTTC.

This clone showed up just once. The sample contains more than one DNA sequence encoding this CDR3. This chain connects TRBV2 to TRBJ2-3; TRBD2 matches 10 bases. The CDR3 has 14 residues. With V trimmed by 6 bases and J by 6 bases, 6 bases remained unmatched. The germline gives CDR1 SNHLY, CDR2 FYNNEI. As DNA, the CDR3 is TGTGCCAGCAGGGGGGGGACTAGCGCGGATACGCAGTATTTT. This encodes CASRGGTSADTQYF. The full variable domain, in which reference TRBV2 and TRBJ2-3 provide the parts outside the CDR3, is EPEVTQTPSHQVTQMGQEVILRCVPISNHLYFYWYRQILGQKVEFLVSFYNNEISEKSEIFDDQFSVERPDGSNFTLKIRSTKLEDSAMYFCASRGGTSADTQYFGPGTRLTVL.

The chain joins TRBV28 to TRBJ1-6; 9 bases agree with TRBD1. The CDR3 runs 15 residues. J lost 9 bases, V lost 5 bases, and 8 bases had no gene match. Germline V CDR1 and CDR2: MDHEN, SYDVKM. CDR3 nucleotide sequence: TGTGCCAGCAGTACCACCTCGACAGGGGGTTCACCCCTCCACTTT. Protein sequence: CASSTTSTGGSPLHF.

The chain uses TRBV9 and TRBJ2-5; weak D call: TRBD2 (7 bases). V was cut by 1 base and J by 4 bases, with 11 bases left in between. This CDR3 region has 14 residues. Germline V gene data show CDR1 as SGDLS and CDR2 as YYNGEE. CDR3 sequence reads: CASSVPGGRETQYF. DNA of the CDR3: TGTGCCAGCAGCGTACCCGGGGGGCGAGAGACCCAGTACTTC.

The rearrangement joins TRBV28 to TRBJ1-2; D call uncertain. This CDR3 region has 13 residues. Per the germline V gene, CDR1 is MDHEN and CDR2 is SYDVKM. The V and J ends lost 2 bases and 7 bases respectively, with 11 bases between them. In DNA form, the CDR3 reads TGTGCCAGCAGTTTACCTCCCCCGGGTGGCTACACCTTC. Its protein is CASSLPPPGGYTF.

This clone was recorded a few times. The chain couples TRBV7-2 to TRBJ2-7, with a weak D call TRBD1 (6 bases). The V gene's germline CDR1 is SGHTA and CDR2 FQGNSA. The CDR3 sequence is 14 residues long. The germline V and J ends were trimmed by 3 bases and 3 bases, with 12 bases remaining between them. CDR3 coding DNA: TGTGCCAGCAGCTTCTTTCGAGGGGGCTACGAGCAGTACTTC. The encoded protein is CASSFFRGGYEQYF. Variable domain in full (rest from reference TRBV7-2 and TRBJ2-7): GAGVSQSPSNKVTEKGKDVELRCDPISGHTALYWYRQSLGQGLEFLIYFQGNSAPDKSGLPSDRFSAERTGGSVSTLTIQRTQQEDSAVYLCASSFFRGGYEQYFGPGTRLTVT.

The chain combines TRBV4-1 with TRBJ1-5; D remains unclear. The germline V gene has CDR1 MGHRA and CDR2 YSYEKL. Trimming cost V 0 bases and J 7 bases, with 22 bases left between them. CDR3 length: 18 amino acids. CDR3 nucleotide sequence: TGCGCCAGCAGCCAAGATTATGGTAGGACCCTGGGCGGGCAGCCCCAGCATTTT. Its protein product is CASSQDYGRTLGGQPQHF.

This clone has only one observation. The rearrangement uses TRBV15 and TRBJ1-6; D is ambiguous. This CDR3 contains 14 residues. CDR1 and CDR2 (germline): LNHNV, YYDKDF (reference sequence). Trimming took 1 base from V and 9 from J, leaving 10 bases between them. The CDR3 region has the DNA TGTGCCACCAGCAGAGTTAGTGATGGTTCACCCCTCCACTTT. As protein: CATSRVSDGSPLHF.

The chain has TRBV6-1 and TRBJ1-2; D unresolved. The CDR3 is 14 residues long. V was clipped by 4 bases and J by 6 bases, with 15 bases between them. The germline V gene encodes CDR1 MNHNS and CDR2 SASEGT. CDR3 coding DNA: TGTGCCAGCAGTGTTAATTTCGAGGGAGATGGCTACACCTTC. Translating it yields CASSVNFEGDGYTF.

This chain joins TRBV7-9 and TRBJ1-2, with 9 positions matching TRBD1. Germline V CDR1 and CDR2: SEHNR, FQNEAQ (reference sequence). CDR3 length: 13 residues. Trimming removed 5 bases from V and 7 bases from J; junction bases left unmatched: 5. The CDR3 here is CASSRTGAGGYTF. DNA of the CDR3: TGTGCCAGCAGCAGGACAGGGGCAGGTGGCTACACCTTC. Using reference TRBV7-9 and TRBJ1-2 for the parts outside the CDR3, the full variable domain is DTGVSQNPRHKITKRGQNVTFRCDPISEHNRLYWYRQTLGQGPEFLTYFQNEAQLEKSRLLSDRFSAERPKGSFSTLEIQRTEQGDSAMYLCASSRTGAGGYTFGSGTRLTVV.

V gene TRBV11-2 combines with J gene TRBJ1-4; D gene unclear. V dropped 0 bases and J dropped 11 bases, with 7 bases sitting between them. The CDR3 totals 12 residues. Germline V gives CDR1 SGHAT, CDR2 FQNNGV. Here the CDR3 DNA reads TGTGCCAGCAGCTTAGAGTCCGTGAAACTGTTTTTT. This translates into CASSLESVKLFF.

The chain recombines TRBV2 with TRBJ2-3, with D perhaps matching TRBD1 (6 bases). The CDR3 loop spans 13 amino acids. Germline values: CDR1 SNHLY, CDR2 FYNNEI. Trimming took 7 bases from V and 1 from J, leaving 9 bases between them. The CDR3 bases are TGTGCCAGCATGAGACAGGGCACAGATACGCAGTATTTT. It encodes CASMRQGTDTQYF.

The genes are TRBV11-2 and TRBJ2-7; weak D call: TRBD2 (6 bases). CDR1 is SGHAT and CDR2 is FQNNGV in the germline V gene. This CDR3 region has 14 residues. V was clipped by 1 base and J by 3 bases, with 10 bases between them. This CDR3 is CASSLGIAVYEQYF. Here the CDR3 DNA reads TGTGCCAGCAGCTTAGGGATAGCGGTCTACGAGCAGTACTTC.

This chain joins TRBV11-2 and TRBJ2-2; possibly TRBD2 for D (5 bases). The CDR3 totals 13 residues. CDR1 is SGHAT, CDR2 FQNNGV, per germline. Trimming took off 7 bases at V and 5 bases at J, with 11 bases between the two ends. The CDR3 coding sequence is TGTGCCAGCACCGATCGGGGTACCGGGGAGCTGTTTTTT. Its protein product is CASTDRGTGELFF.

This clone was observed a handful of times. J is TRBJ1-1 and V is TRBV28, with 10 bases matching TRBD1. CDR3 size: 15 residues. V lost 8 bases to trimming and J lost 4 bases; unmatched junction nucleotides: 10. Germline lookup yields CDR1 MDHEN and CDR2 SYDVKM. The CDR3 region is CASRDQTGGFTEAFF. The CDR3 nucleotides read TGTGCCAGCCGCGATCAGACAGGGGGCTTCACTGAAGCTTTCTTT.

This chain joins TRBV19 and TRBJ1-4; D might be TRBD1 (5 bases). The CDR3 totals 12 residues. Germline loops: CDR1 LNHDA, CDR2 SQIVND (reference sequence). The V end was cut by 9 bases, the J end by 4 bases, with 9 bases between. The CDR3: CASRDFNEKLFF. CDR3 nucleotide sequence: TGTGCCAGCCGGGACTTTAATGAAAAACTGTTTTTT.

The V and J genes are TRBV12-5 and TRBJ2-7, with 9 bases fitting TRBD1. The CDR3 spans 18 residues. CDR1 is LGHNT and CDR2 is FRNRAP in the germline V gene. The trim removed 4 bases at V and 6 bases at J, leaving 19 bases unmatched. The CDR3 loop reads CASGSPFFRRDRDIEQYV. The CDR3 DNA reads TGTGCTAGTGGTTCCCCGTTTTTCCGCCGGGACAGGGACATCGAGCAGTACGTC.

The J gene is TRBJ2-3, the V gene TRBV30; possible D gene TRBD1, 6 bases. CDR1 is GTSNPN and CDR2 is SVGIG in the germline V gene (reference sequence). The V and J ends lost 4 bases and 2 bases respectively, with 16 bases between them. This CDR3 has 15 amino acids. This CDR3 is CAWTLEGVATDTQYF. The CDR3 DNA reads TGTGCCTGGACCCTTGAGGGGGTGGCCACAGATACGCAGTATTTT.

The chain uses TRBV7-2 and TRBJ2-1; 9 positions match TRBD1. The CDR3 is made up of 16 amino acids. Germline lookup yields CDR1 SGHTA and CDR2 FQGNSA. J gave up 10 bases and V 1 base, and 11 bases lay outside the gene matches. The CDR3 is CASSLDGTGPWKEQFF. The DNA for the CDR3 is TGTGCCAGCAGCTTAGACGGGACAGGGCCCTGGAAGGAGCAGTTCTTC.

The V gene is TRBV5-5, the J gene TRBJ1-4, with D possibly being TRBD1 (5 bases). V lost 4 bases, J lost 0 bases, and 13 bases lay in between. The V gene's germline CDR1 is SGHKS and CDR2 YYEKEE (reference sequence). The length of the CDR3 is 16 residues. CDR3 DNA sequence: TGTGCCAGCAGCCCGACAGAAACTGCAACTAATGAAAAACTGTTTTTT. This encodes CASSPTETATNEKLFF.

This chain links TRBV5-4 with TRBJ2-3, with D possibly matching TRBD2 (5 bases). The CDR3 is made up of 15 amino acids. Per the germline V gene, CDR1 is SGHNT and CDR2 is YYREEE (reference sequence). V was pared by 4 bases and J by 2 bases, with 14 bases between. The CDR3 nucleotides are TGTGCCAGCAGCCTCGGGGATACACTCACAGATACGCAGTATTTT. Protein: CASSLGDTLTDTQYF.

For the CDR3, the DNA is TGTGCCAGCTCACCATCTTCGAACTCAGCGGATTCACCCCTCCACTTT. This gives the protein CASSPSSNSADSPLHF. The V and J genes are TRBV18 and TRBJ1-6; D is uncertain. Germline V CDR1 and CDR2: KGHSH, LQKENI. Deletions cut 2 bases from V and 8 bases from J, with 16 bases between. The CDR3 is made up of 16 amino acids.

The chain links TRBV28 to TRBJ2-7; 9 bases fit TRBD1. The trim removed 8 bases at V and 7 bases at J, leaving 18 bases unmatched. This CDR3 is 16 amino acids long. Germline lookup yields CDR1 MDHEN and CDR2 SYDVKM. The CDR3, as DNA: TGTGCCAGCCCCCCGGCGGGACAGGGCCGGATTGGAGAGCAGTACTTC. This sequence encodes CASPPAGQGRIGEQYF.

In its sample, this clone was seen a few times. This chain joins TRBV28 and TRBJ1-1, with D possibly being TRBD1 (6 bases). V gave up 5 bases and J gave up 4 bases, with 11 bases separating them. The CDR3 length is 13 residues. Germline V gene lookup returns CDR1 MDHEN and CDR2 SYDVKM. For the CDR3, the DNA is TGTGCCAGCAGTAGGACAGTCGGCACTGAAGCTTTCTTT. This codes for CASSRTVGTEAFF.

This clone has just a few counts. The rearrangement links TRBV2 to TRBJ1-1, with TRBD1 identical over 9 bases. This CDR3 has 13 amino acids. Germline values: CDR1 SNHLY, CDR2 FYNNEI. The J segment lost 8 bases and the V segment lost 6 bases, leaving 7 bases of the junction unmatched. The CDR3 region is CASRDRGSVEAFF. As DNA, the CDR3 is TGTGCCAGCAGAGACAGGGGGTCGGTAGAAGCTTTCTTT.

This clone was picked up a small number of times. The chain couples TRBV11-2 to TRBJ1-1; possible D gene TRBD1, 5 bases. V was clipped by 5 bases and J by 2 bases, with 9 bases between them. The CDR3 extends over 13 amino acids. Looked up from germline, CDR1 is SGHAT and CDR2 is FQNNGV. CDR3 DNA sequence: TGTGCCAGCAGCCTCGGACATAACACTGAAGCTTTCTTT. Protein: CASSLGHNTEAFF.

This chain connects TRBV4-2 to TRBJ2-7, with 7 bases matching TRBD1. Germline CDR1 is LGHNA and CDR2 is YNFKEQ. The CDR3 is made up of 14 amino acids. The V gene end was trimmed by 4 bases and the J gene end by 2 bases; junction bases not matched to a gene: 5. The CDR3 sequence is CASSPRQGPYEQYF. The CDR3 DNA follows: TGTGCCAGCAGCCCGAGACAGGGACCCTACGAGCAGTACTTC.